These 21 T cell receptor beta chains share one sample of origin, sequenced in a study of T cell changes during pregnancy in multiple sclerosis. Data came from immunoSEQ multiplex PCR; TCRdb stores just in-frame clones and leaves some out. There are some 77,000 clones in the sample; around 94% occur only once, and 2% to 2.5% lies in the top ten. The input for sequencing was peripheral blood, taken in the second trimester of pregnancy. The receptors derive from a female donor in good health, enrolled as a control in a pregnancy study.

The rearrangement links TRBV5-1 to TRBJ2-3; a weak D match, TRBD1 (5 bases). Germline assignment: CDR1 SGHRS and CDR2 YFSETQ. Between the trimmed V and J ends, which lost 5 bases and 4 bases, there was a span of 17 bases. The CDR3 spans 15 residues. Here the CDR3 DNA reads TGCGCCAGCAGGTCTCAGGGAAGTGATTCAGATACGCAGTATTTT. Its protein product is CASRSQGSDSDTQYF.

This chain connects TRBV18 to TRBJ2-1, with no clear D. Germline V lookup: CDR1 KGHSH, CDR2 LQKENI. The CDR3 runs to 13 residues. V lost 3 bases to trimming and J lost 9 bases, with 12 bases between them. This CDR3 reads CASSPTPRGEQFF. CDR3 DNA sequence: TGTGCCAGCTCACCCACACCGAGAGGTGAGCAGTTCTTC.

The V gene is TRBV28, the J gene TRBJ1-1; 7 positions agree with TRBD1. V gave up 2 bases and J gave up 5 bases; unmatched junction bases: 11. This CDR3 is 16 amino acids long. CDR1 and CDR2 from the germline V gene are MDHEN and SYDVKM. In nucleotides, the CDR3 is TGTGCCAGCAGTTTAAAAAGGGGGCTCGGGGGTACTGAAGCTTTCTTT. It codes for CASSLKRGLGGTEAFF.

This chain's CDR3 is CASSQDRQGADTQYF. DNA for the CDR3: TGCGCCAGCAGCCAAGATCGACAGGGCGCAGATACGCAGTATTTT. This chain uses TRBV4-3 with TRBJ2-3; 7 bases agree with TRBD1. Germline lookup yields CDR1 LGHNA and CDR2 YSLEER. V gave up 0 bases and J gave up 4 bases; unmatched junction bases: 4. The CDR3 is 15 amino acids.

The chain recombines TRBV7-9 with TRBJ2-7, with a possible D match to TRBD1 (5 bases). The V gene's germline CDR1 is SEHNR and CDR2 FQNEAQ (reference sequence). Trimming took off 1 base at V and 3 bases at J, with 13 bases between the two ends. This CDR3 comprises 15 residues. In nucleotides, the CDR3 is TGTGCCAGCAGCTTAGGCGACCCAGGACACTACGAGCAGTACTTC. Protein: CASSLGDPGHYEQYF.

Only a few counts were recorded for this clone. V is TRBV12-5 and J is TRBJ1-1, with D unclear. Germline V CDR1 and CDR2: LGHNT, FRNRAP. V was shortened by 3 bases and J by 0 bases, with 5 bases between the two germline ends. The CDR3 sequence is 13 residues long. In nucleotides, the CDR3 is TGTGCTAGTGGTTTCGGGATGAACACTGAAGCTTTCTTT. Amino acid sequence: CASGFGMNTEAFF.

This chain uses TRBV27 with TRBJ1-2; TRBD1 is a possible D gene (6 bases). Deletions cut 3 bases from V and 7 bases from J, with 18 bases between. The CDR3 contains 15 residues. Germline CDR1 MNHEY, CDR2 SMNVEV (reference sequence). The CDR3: CASSFGLSGVSGYTF. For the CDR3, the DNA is TGTGCCAGCAGTTTTGGCCTCTCAGGGGTCTCTGGCTACACCTTC.

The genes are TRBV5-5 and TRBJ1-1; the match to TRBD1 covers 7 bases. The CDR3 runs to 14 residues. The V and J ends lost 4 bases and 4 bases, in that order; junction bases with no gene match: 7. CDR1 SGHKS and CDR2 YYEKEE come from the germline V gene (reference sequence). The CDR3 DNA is TGTGCCAGCAGCCCCTTGACAGGGAGCACTGAAGCTTTCTTT. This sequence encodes CASSPLTGSTEAFF.

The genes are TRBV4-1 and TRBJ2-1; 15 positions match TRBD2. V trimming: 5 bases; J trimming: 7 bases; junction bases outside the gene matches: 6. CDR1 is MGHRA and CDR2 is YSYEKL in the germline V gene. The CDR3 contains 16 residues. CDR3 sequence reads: CASSSRTSGGENEQFF. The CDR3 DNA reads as TGCGCCAGCAGCTCGCGGACTAGCGGGGGGGAGAATGAGCAGTTCTTC.

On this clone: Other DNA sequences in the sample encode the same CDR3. CDR3 in amino acids: CASSQASGGTGELFF. CDR3 sequence (DNA): TGTGCCAGCAGCCAAGCTAGCGGGGGAACCGGGGAGCTGTTTTTT. The chain uses TRBV4-2 and TRBJ2-2, with 10 bases lining up with TRBD2. The CDR3 spans 15 residues. Germline CDR1 is LGHNA and CDR2 is YNFKEQ. The V segment lost 1 base and the J segment 5 bases; nucleotides outside the gene matches: 1.

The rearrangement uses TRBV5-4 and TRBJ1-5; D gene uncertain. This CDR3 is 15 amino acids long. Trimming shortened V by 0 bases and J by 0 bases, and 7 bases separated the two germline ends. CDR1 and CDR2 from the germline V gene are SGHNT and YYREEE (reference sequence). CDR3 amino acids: CASSLGGYSNQPQHF. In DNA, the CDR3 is TGTGCCAGCAGCTTGGGAGGGTATAGCAATCAGCCCCAGCATTTT.

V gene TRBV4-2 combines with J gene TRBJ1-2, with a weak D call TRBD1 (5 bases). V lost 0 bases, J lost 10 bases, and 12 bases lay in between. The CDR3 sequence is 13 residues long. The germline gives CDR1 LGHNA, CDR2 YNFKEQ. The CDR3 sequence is CASSQEGHTDYTF. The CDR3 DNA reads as TGTGCCAGCAGCCAAGAGGGGCACACCGACTACACCTTC.

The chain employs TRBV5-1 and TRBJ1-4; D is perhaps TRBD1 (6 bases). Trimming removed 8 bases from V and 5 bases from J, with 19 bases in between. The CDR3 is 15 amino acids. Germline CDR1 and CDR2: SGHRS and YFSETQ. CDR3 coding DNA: TGCGCCAGTCAGATGACGGGACAAAGAAATGAAAAACTGTTTTTT. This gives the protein CASQMTGQRNEKLFF.

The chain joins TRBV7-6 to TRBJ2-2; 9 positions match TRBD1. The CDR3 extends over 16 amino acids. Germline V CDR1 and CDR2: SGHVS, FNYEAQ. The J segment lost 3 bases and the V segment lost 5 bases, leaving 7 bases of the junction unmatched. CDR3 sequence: CASSLGQGTYTGELFF. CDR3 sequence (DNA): TGTGCCAGCAGCCTGGGACAGGGTACCTACACCGGGGAGCTGTTTTTT.

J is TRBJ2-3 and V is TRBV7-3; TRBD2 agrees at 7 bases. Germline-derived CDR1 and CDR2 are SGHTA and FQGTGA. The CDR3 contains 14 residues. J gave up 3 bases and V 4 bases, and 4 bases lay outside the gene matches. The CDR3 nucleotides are TGTGCCAGCAGCTGGGATAGCGGGACAGATACGCAGTATTTT. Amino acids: CASSWDSGTDTQYF.

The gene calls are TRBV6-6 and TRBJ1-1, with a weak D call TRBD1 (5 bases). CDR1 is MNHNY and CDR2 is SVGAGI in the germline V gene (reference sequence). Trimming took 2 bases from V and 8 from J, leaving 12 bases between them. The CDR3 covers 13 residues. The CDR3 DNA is TGTGCCAGCAGTTACCCCGGTGGGGGGGAAGCTTTCTTT. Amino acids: CASSYPGGGEAFF.

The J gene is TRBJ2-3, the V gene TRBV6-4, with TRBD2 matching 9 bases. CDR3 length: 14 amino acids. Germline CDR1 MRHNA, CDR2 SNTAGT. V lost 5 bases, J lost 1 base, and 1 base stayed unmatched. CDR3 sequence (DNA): TGTGCCAGCAGTTTAGCGGGGGGCACAGATACGCAGTATTTT. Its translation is CASSLAGGTDTQYF.

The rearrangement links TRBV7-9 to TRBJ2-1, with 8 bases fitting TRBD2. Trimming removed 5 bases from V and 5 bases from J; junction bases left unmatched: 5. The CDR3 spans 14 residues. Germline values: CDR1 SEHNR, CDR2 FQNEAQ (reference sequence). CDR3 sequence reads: CASSPIGGDNEQFF. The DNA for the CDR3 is TGTGCCAGCAGCCCCATCGGGGGGGACAATGAGCAGTTCTTC.

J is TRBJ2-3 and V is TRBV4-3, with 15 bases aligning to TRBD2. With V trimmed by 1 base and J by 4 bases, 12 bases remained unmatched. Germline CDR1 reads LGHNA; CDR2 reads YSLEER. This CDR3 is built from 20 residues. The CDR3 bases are TGCGCCAGCAGCCAAGTACGTCCGGGACTAGCGGGGGGCAGGGCAGATACGCAGTATTTT. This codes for CASSQVRPGLAGGRADTQYF.

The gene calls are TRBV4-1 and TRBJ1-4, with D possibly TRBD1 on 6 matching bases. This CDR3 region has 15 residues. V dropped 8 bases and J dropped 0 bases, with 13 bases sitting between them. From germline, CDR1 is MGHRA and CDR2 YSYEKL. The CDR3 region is CASHKGDSTNEKLFF. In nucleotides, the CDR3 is TGCGCCAGCCACAAGGGGGATTCAACTAATGAAAAACTGTTTTTT.

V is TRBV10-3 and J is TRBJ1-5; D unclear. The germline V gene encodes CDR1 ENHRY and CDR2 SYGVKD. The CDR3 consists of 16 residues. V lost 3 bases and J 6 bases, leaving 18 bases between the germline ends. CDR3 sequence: CAISETGRTAGQPQHF. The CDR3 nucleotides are TGTGCCATCAGTGAAACCGGTAGGACGGCGGGTCAGCCCCAGCATTTT.